The entry that follows covers one T cell receptor (beta chain) sequence. V shed 6 bases and J 2 bases; nucleotides not matched to a gene: 4. The CDR3 contains 14 residues. CDR1 is LNHDA, CDR2 SQIVND, per germline (reference sequence). The data were taken from a study of blood T cell repertoires in COVID-19. Study-level background: PBMCs, B-cell-depleted T cells, or T cells were the source of the cDNA or gDNA that made up the material.

As handled by the study authors: Cell counts per sample came from amplifying reference gene primers. The data were produced by immunoSEQ multiplex PCR, yet TCRdb's version contains in-frame clones alone and is incomplete. Clone size and V and J calls were adopted from that table, with D and trimming inferred from the DNA. The sample carries tens of thousands of clones, 87% recorded once. The TCR was taken from a male donor with acute or convalescent COVID-19. The chain couples TRBV19 to TRBJ2-5; 9 bases match TRBD1. The sample was peripheral blood. The chain's CDR3 is CASSKGTGQETQYF. In DNA, the CDR3 is TGTGCCAGTAGCAAGGGGACAGGGCAAGAGACCCAGTACTTC.